This TCR beta chain was recovered during a study of low-dose radiotherapy and immunotherapy resistance in tumors. As for the study in general: Given every two weeks, intravenous cyclophosphamide 200 mg/m2 preceded radiation and immunotherapy by one day.

Gene-specific TRAV and TRBV primers were used for first-strand cDNA, covering alpha and beta chains. Amplification, which lasted roughly 22 PCR cycles, used a constant-region primer and V-primer adapter to amplify TCRs. Via MiXCR, TCRdb re-called the reads, giving one row per CDR3 protein. The sample gives roughly 10,000 distinct CDR3 sequences, roughly two fifths of which show up once; 5.5% to 6% is in the top ten. This TCR derives from a human donor with advanced metastatic prostate, ovarian, gallbladder or colorectal cancer (not recorded which). This table probably holds off-target reads from a library built for another chain.

In DNA form, the CDR3 reads TGCAGCGTCCGGCTTAGCAATCAGCCCCAGCATTTT. It is translated as CSVRLSNQPQHF. This chain connects TRBV29-1 to TRBJ1-5; D is unresolved. The CDR3 is 12 amino acids. Looked up from germline, CDR1 is SQVTM and CDR2 is ANQGSEA. Trimming removed 6 bases from V and 0 bases from J, with 6 bases in between.